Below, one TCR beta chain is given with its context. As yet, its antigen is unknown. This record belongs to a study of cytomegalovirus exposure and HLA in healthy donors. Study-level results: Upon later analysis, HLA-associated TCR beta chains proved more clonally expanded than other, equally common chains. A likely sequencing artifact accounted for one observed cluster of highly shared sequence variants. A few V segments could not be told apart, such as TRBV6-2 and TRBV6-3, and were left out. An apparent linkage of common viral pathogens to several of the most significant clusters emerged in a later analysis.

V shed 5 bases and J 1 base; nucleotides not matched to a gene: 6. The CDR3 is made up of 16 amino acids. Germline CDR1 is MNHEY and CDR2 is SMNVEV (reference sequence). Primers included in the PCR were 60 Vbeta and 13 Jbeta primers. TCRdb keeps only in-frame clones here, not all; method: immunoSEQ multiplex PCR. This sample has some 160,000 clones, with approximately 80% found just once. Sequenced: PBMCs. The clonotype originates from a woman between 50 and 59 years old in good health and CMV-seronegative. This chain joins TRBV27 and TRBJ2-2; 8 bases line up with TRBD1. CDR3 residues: CASSVHGTGNTGELFF. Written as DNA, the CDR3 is TGTGCCAGCAGTGTTCATGGGACAGGGAACACCGGGGAGCTGTTTTTT.